The present TCR beta chain was sequenced within a study of blood T cell repertoires in COVID-19. Across the study: The United States, Italy and Spain supplied acute and convalescent COVID-19 samples. The analysed material was cDNA or gDNA that came from T cells, B-cell-depleted T cells, or PBMCs.

Germline V gene lookup returns CDR1 SGHNT and CDR2 YENEEA. V dropped 5 bases and J dropped 0 bases, with 23 bases sitting between them. The CDR3 loop spans 19 amino acids. In the original workflow: Reference gene primer amplification yielded estimated nucleated cell counts. Profiling relied on immunoSEQ multiplex PCR, and the TCRdb table lists in-frame clones only, not all of them. That table gives V, J and clone size, and the DNA gave D and trimming. This sample has over 30,000 clones; approximately 80% occur once, and the top ten carry more than 15%. The V gene is TRBV11-3, the J gene TRBJ1-5; D is unresolved. This receptor was identified in a human donor in a cohort sampled during active COVID-19. Specimen: peripheral blood. CDR3 sequence (DNA): TGTGCCAGCAGCCTGAAACGGAGGGTGCCGGCCTCTAGCAATCAGCCCCAGCATTTT. Translation gives CASSLKRRVPASSNQPQHF.